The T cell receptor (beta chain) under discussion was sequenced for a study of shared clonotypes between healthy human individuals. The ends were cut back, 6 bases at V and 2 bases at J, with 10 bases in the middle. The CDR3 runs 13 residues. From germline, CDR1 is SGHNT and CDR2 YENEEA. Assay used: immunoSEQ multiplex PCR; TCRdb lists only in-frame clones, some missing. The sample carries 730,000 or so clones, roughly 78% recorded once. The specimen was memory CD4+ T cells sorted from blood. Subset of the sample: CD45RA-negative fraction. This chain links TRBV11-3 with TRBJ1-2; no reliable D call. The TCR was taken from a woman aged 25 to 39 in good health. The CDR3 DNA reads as TGTGCCAGCAGTTCTCAGATAAACTATGGCTACACCTTC. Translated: CASSSQINYGYTF.